Listed here are 19 T cell receptor beta chains from one sample, sequenced in a study of T cell changes during pregnancy in multiple sclerosis. Method: immunoSEQ multiplex PCR; TCRdb's copy keeps in-frame clones and lacks some. The table shows about 40,000 clones, with roughly nine tenths occurring only once. The sample in question was CD4+ T cells from peripheral blood mononuclear cells, obtained in the first trimester of pregnancy. These receptors originate from a female donor with multiple sclerosis, enrolled in a pregnancy study.

CDR3 DNA: TGTGCCAGCTCCCAGATTATGAACACTGAAGCTTTCTTT. Its protein is CASSQIMNTEAFF. The J gene is TRBJ1-1, the V gene TRBV27; no firm D call. CDR1 and CDR2 from the germline V gene are MNHEY and SMNVEV (reference sequence). V gave up 8 bases and J gave up 0 bases, with 10 bases separating them. The CDR3 has 13 amino acids.

This chain links TRBV7-9 with TRBJ1-1, with D unclear. Trimming took off 5 bases at V and 0 bases at J, with 7 bases between the two ends. The CDR3 sequence is 13 residues long. Germline assignment: CDR1 SEHNR and CDR2 FQNEAQ (reference sequence). CDR3 nucleotide sequence: TGTGCCAGCAGCGTCCAAATGAACACTGAAGCTTTCTTT. Translated: CASSVQMNTEAFF.

The chain links TRBV30 to TRBJ2-7, with 7 bases that match TRBD2. The CDR3 runs 13 residues. The trim removed 0 bases at V and 6 bases at J, leaving 5 bases unmatched. Germline V lookup: CDR1 GTSNPN, CDR2 SVGIG (reference sequence). CDR3 loop: CAWSVWEGSEQYF. As DNA, the CDR3 is TGTGCCTGGAGTGTATGGGAGGGAAGCGAGCAGTACTTC.

The V call is TRBV5-4, the J call TRBJ2-7, with a possible D match to TRBD1 (5 bases). CDR1 is SGHNT and CDR2 is YYREEE in the germline V gene (reference sequence). This CDR3 contains 14 residues. Trimming cost V 3 bases and J 1 base, with 11 bases left between them. The CDR3 DNA follows: TGTGCCAGCAGCTCTTCAGGGTGGTCCTACGAGCAGTACTTC. This translates into CASSSSGWSYEQYF. Full variable domain (outside the CDR3, taken from reference TRBV5-4 and TRBJ2-7): ETGVTQSPTHLIKTRGQQVTLRCSSQSGHNTVSWYQQALGQGPQFIFQYYREEENGRGNFPPRFSGLQFPNYSSELNVNALELDDSALYLCASSSSGWSYEQYFGPGTRLTVT.

The V and J genes are TRBV13 and TRBJ1-6; 9 nucleotides align to TRBD1. The length of the CDR3 is 16 residues. Germline-derived CDR1 and CDR2 are PRHDT and FYEKMQ (reference sequence). V dropped 1 base and J dropped 11; count of bases not matched to a gene: 9. In DNA form, the CDR3 reads TGTGCCAGCAGCTTAGCATCGGGACAGGGTGGTCCACCCCTCCACTTT. Its protein product is CASSLASGQGGPPLHF.

The chain uses TRBV6-1 and TRBJ2-7; 9 positions match TRBD2. The CDR3 extends over 14 amino acids. The V gene end was trimmed by 7 bases and the J gene end by 1 base; junction bases not matched to a gene: 5. Germline values: CDR1 MNHNS, CDR2 SASEGT. As DNA, the CDR3 is TGTGCCAGCAAGCCAGCGGGGGGTTCCTACGAGCAGTACTTC. Amino acids: CASKPAGGSYEQYF.

The V gene is TRBV7-3, the J gene TRBJ2-5; 15 nucleotides align to TRBD2. CDR1 and CDR2 from the germline V gene are SGHTA and FQGTGA. This CDR3 comprises 14 residues. The V gene end was trimmed by 5 bases and the J gene end by 7 bases; junction bases not matched to a gene: 2. The CDR3 sequence: CASSLGLAGGTQYF. CDR3 sequence (DNA): TGTGCCAGCAGCCTGGGACTAGCGGGGGGGACCCAGTACTTC. The whole variable domain, filled in from reference TRBV7-3 and TRBJ2-5, reads GAGVSQTPSNKVTEKGKYVELRCDPISGHTALYWYRQSLGQGPEFLIYFQGTGAADDSGLPNDRFFAVRPEGSVSTLKIQRTERGDSAVYLCASSLGLAGGTQYFGPGTRLLVL.

The CDR3 nucleotides read TGTGCCAGCAGCCAAGGACAGGGGGCTCAAAACTATGGCTACACCTTC. Amino acids: CASSQGQGAQNYGYTF. The chain combines TRBV11-2 with TRBJ1-2, with 11 nucleotides matching TRBD1. J was trimmed by 2 bases and V by 5 bases; bases with no gene match: 7. Per the germline V gene, CDR1 is SGHAT and CDR2 is FQNNGV. CDR3 size: 16 residues.

The chain couples TRBV7-7 to TRBJ1-3; D gene unclear. Trimming took off 0 bases at V and 0 bases at J, with 9 bases between the two ends. The germline gives CDR1 SSHAT, CDR2 FNYEAQ (reference sequence). This CDR3 has 16 amino acids. As DNA, the CDR3 is TGTGCCAGCAGCTTAGCGTTGCAGGACTCTGGAAACACCATATATTTT. This translates into CASSLALQDSGNTIYF.

This sequence joins TRBV18 and TRBJ2-7; no clear D gene. V was shortened by 0 bases and J by 3 bases, with 6 bases between the two germline ends. The CDR3 totals 13 residues. CDR1 and CDR2 from the germline V gene are KGHSH and LQKENI. Written as DNA, the CDR3 is TGTGCCAGCTCACCACCTCTAATCTACGAGCAGTACTTC. Encoded protein: CASSPPLIYEQYF.

The chain recombines TRBV9 with TRBJ2-7, with a weak D call TRBD1 (5 bases). Trimming took off 3 bases at V and 0 bases at J, with 10 bases between the two ends. The CDR3 is made up of 14 amino acids. Per germline, CDR1 SGDLS and CDR2 YYNGEE. This CDR3 reads CASSATGDSYEQYF. The CDR3 DNA sequence: TGTGCCAGCAGCGCTACAGGAGACTCCTACGAGCAGTACTTC. The full variable domain, its missing parts supplied by reference TRBV9 and TRBJ2-7, is DSGVTQTPKHLITATGQRVTLRCSPRSGDLSVYWYQQSLDQGLQFLIQYYNGEERAKGNILERFSAQQFPDLHSELNLSSLELGDSALYFCASSATGDSYEQYFGPGTRLTVT.

The chain links TRBV10-3 to TRBJ2-7; TRBD1 matches at 9 bases. CDR3 length: 18 amino acids. The V gene's germline CDR1 is ENHRY and CDR2 SYGVKD. V lost 0 bases and J lost 2; bases outside the gene matches: 11. DNA of the CDR3: TGTGCCATCAGTGAGTCGACTCGGGGACAGGGAGGTACCTACGAGCAGTACTTC. This codes for CAISESTRGQGGTYEQYF.

The chain carries TRBV5-4 and TRBJ1-1; 7 bases agree with TRBD1. The CDR3 length is 17 residues. Per germline, CDR1 SGHNT and CDR2 YYREEE (reference sequence). J gave up 0 bases and V 3 bases, and 11 bases lay outside the gene matches. CDR3 bases: TGTGCCAGCAGCTCCAGGACAGGCGTCGCTTTGAACACTGAAGCTTTCTTT. This codes for CASSSRTGVALNTEAFF.

V and J are TRBV7-2 and TRBJ2-2; perhaps TRBD1 as D (5 bases). In germline, CDR1 is SGHTA, CDR2 FQGNSA. The CDR3 is 15 amino acids. V was pared by 0 bases and J by 2 bases, with 7 bases between. CDR3 DNA: TGTGCCAGCAGCTTAGCGCAGGGTAACACCGGGGAGCTGTTTTTT. This translates into CASSLAQGNTGELFF. The full variable domain, its missing parts supplied by reference TRBV7-2 and TRBJ2-2, is GAGVSQSPSNKVTEKGKDVELRCDPISGHTALYWYRQSLGQGLEFLIYFQGNSAPDKSGLPSDRFSAERTGGSVSTLTIQRTQQEDSAVYLCASSLAQGNTGELFFGEGSRLTVL.

The gene calls are TRBV6-5 and TRBJ2-2; TRBD2 aligns across 7 bases. The CDR3 has 15 amino acids. Germline values: CDR1 MNHEY, CDR2 SVGAGI. V dropped 6 bases and J dropped 2; count of bases not matched to a gene: 6. The CDR3 reads CASRGGTYNTGELFF. CDR3 nucleotide sequence: TGTGCCAGCAGGGGGGGGACTTATAACACCGGGGAGCTGTTTTTT.

The V and J genes are TRBV27 and TRBJ2-3, with D possibly matching TRBD2 (6 bases). V was pared by 3 bases and J by 1 base, with 14 bases between. Germline V CDR1 and CDR2: MNHEY, SMNVEV (reference sequence). This CDR3 comprises 16 residues. This CDR3 reads CASSFYSGGGTDTQYF. The CDR3 DNA is TGTGCCAGCAGTTTCTATAGCGGAGGGGGCACAGATACGCAGTATTTT.

The chain links TRBV10-1 to TRBJ1-1, with a possible D match to TRBD1 (6 bases). The germline CDR1 and CDR2 sequences are WNHNN and SYGVQD (reference sequence). The germline V and J ends were trimmed by 7 bases and 0 bases, with 9 bases remaining between them. This CDR3 comprises 13 residues. CDR3 protein: CASTRDMNTEAFF. CDR3 coding DNA: TGCGCCAGCACTCGGGACATGAACACTGAAGCTTTCTTT.

V usage is TRBV7-6 and J usage is TRBJ2-7; 7 nucleotides align to TRBD1. The CDR3 totals 13 residues. Germline lookup yields CDR1 SGHVS and CDR2 FNYEAQ. V trimming: 5 bases; J trimming: 6 bases; junction bases outside the gene matches: 7. This CDR3 is CASSEDRSGEQYF. As DNA, the CDR3 is TGTGCCAGCAGCGAGGACAGGTCTGGCGAGCAGTACTTC. The full variable domain, its missing parts supplied by reference TRBV7-6 and TRBJ2-7, is GAGVSQSPRYKVTKRGQDVALRCDPISGHVSLYWYRQALGQGPEFLTYFNYEAQQDKSGLPNDRFSAERPEGSISTLTIQRTEQRDSAMYRCASSEDRSGEQYFGPGTRLTVT.

J is TRBJ1-1 and V is TRBV27; D is ambiguous. Per germline, CDR1 MNHEY and CDR2 SMNVEV (reference sequence). The CDR3 extends over 18 amino acids. V lost 1 base, J lost 4 bases, and 22 bases lay in between. CDR3: CASSLLGQATDESTEAFF. For the CDR3, the DNA is TGTGCCAGCAGTTTATTAGGCCAGGCAACCGACGAGAGCACTGAAGCTTTCTTT.